These T cell receptor beta chains were read from a single sample in a study of long-term antiretroviral therapy in people with HIV. TCRdb keeps only in-frame clones here, not all; method: immunoSEQ multiplex PCR. This sample has tens of thousands of clones; 80% occur once, and the top ten carry approximately 5.1%. The source material was unsorted PBMCs, sampled 1.5 years after starting antiretroviral therapy. The origin of the receptors is a man aged 18-30 years with HIV. CDR3s include the opening cysteine and the closing phenylalanine or tryptophan. The D gene is left open where the match is weak. Rows give clone size only sometimes, using once, few, many, or a class for an expanded clone.

clone_size,cdr3_length,d_call,v_call,j_call,cdr3_nt,cdr3_aa
.,15,.,TRBV11-1,TRBJ2-3,TGTGCCAGCAGCTTTTCCCGAGGGGCCACAGATACGCAGTATTTT,CASSFSRGATDTQYF
.,20,TRBD1,TRBV9,TRBJ2-6,TGTGCCAGCAGCGTAGCTACTTATGGGACAGGTCGCTCTGGGGCCAACGTCCTGACTTTC,CASSVATYGTGRSGANVLTF
.,11,.,TRBV20-1,TRBJ2-3,TGCAGTGCTACTCCCCCAGATACGCAGTATTTT,CSATPPDTQYF
few,14,.,TRBV7-9,TRBJ2-7,TGTGCCAGCAGCGCCCCCATAGCGTTGTACGAGCAGTACTTC,CASSAPIALYEQYF
.,13,TRBD1,TRBV5-5,TRBJ2-7,TGTGCCAGCAGCACGGGACAGGGGGACGAGCAGTACTTC,CASSTGQGDEQYF
.,12,.,TRBV7-5,TRBJ2-3,TGTGCCAGAAGCTTTGGGTCAGATACGCAGTATTTT,CARSFGSDTQYF
once,15,.,TRBV2,TRBJ2-7,TGTGCCAGCAGCCCCGGATTAGACAGACCCTACGAGCAGTACTTC,CASSPGLDRPYEQYF
.,12,.,TRBV9,TRBJ1-4,TGTGCCAGCAGTTTTAGGGGGGAAAAACTGTTTTTT,CASSFRGEKLFF
few,14,.,TRBV5-1,TRBJ2-2,TGCGCCAGCAGCTTGGACGTGTTCATGGGGGAGCTGTTTTTT,CASSLDVFMGELFF
.,14,.,TRBV4-3,TRBJ1-1,TGCGCCAGCAGCCAAGGCCAGGCTAACACTGAAGCTTTCTTT,CASSQGQANTEAFF
.,14,.,TRBV9,TRBJ1-1,TGTGCCAGCACCCGGGACCCTGGATTGGCTGAAGCTTTCTTT,CASTRDPGLAEAFF
.,12,.,TRBV2,TRBJ2-1,TGTGCCAGCAGGGATAATAACAATGAGCAGTTCTTC,CASRDNNNEQFF
once,15,.,TRBV5-1,TRBJ2-3,TGCGCCAGCAGCTTGACTAGCCTCTCCACAGATACGCAGTATTTT,CASSLTSLSTDTQYF
.,12,.,TRBV5-6,TRBJ1-2,TGTGCCAGCAGCTTGCAAGGGGATGGCTACACCTTC,CASSLQGDGYTF
.,14,TRBD1,TRBV6-6,TRBJ2-3,TGTGCCAGCAGACCCGGGACAGGGGGCGGTTTATGGTATTTT,CASRPGTGGGLWYF
.,16,TRBD1,TRBV11-2,TRBJ2-5,TGTGCCAGCAGCTCAAGACAGGGGGGAGGCCAAGAGACCCAGTACTTC,CASSSRQGGGQETQYF
few,13,TRBD1,TRBV7-9,TRBJ1-1,TGTGCCACGCAAGGACAGGGGAACACTGAAGCTTTCTTT,CATQGQGNTEAFF
few,17,TRBD2,TRBV9,TRBJ2-3,TGTGCCAGCAGCCCTCCAACGGTTGCGGGAGGCGCAGATACGCAGTATTTT,CASSPPTVAGGADTQYF
.,15,.,TRBV7-2,TRBJ2-7,TGTGCCAGCAGCTTATCCGCCAACTCCGACTACGAGCAGTACTTC,CASSLSANSDYEQYF
.,18,TRBD2,TRBV7-9,TRBJ2-3,TGTGCCAGCAGCAAAGAAGAGCGGGGACTAGCGGGAATTAATACGCAGTATTTT,CASSKEERGLAGINTQYF
.,14,TRBD1,TRBV6-1,TRBJ1-1,TGTGCCAGCAGTGGGTTACAGGGGGCGATAAGGGCTTTCTTT,CASSGLQGAIRAFF
.,16,.,TRBV7-2,TRBJ2-3,TGTGCCAGCAGCTTAGGTCAGGGAACTAGCACAGATACGCAGTATTTT,CASSLGQGTSTDTQYF
.,14,.,TRBV12-5,TRBJ2-3,TGTGCTAGTGGTTTGGGTACGAACACAGATACGCAGTATTTT,CASGLGTNTDTQYF
.,13,TRBD1,TRBV11-2,TRBJ2-1,TGTGCCAGCAGCTGGACAGGGGGCGGCGAGCAGTTCTTC,CASSWTGGGEQFF
once,19,TRBD2,TRBV10-1,TRBJ2-1,TGCGCCAGCAGTGACGACTCAATAACCGGGACTAGCGACCCCTTTGAGCAGTTCTTC,CASSDDSITGTSDPFEQFF
.,16,.,TRBV13,TRBJ1-2,TGTGCCAGCAGCTCAGGGTCAGGGGTGGAGGCAGGTGGCTACACCTTC,CASSSGSGVEAGGYTF
.,12,.,TRBV11-2,TRBJ2-7,TGTGCCAGCAGCCCATATTCCTACGAGCAGTACTTC,CASSPYSYEQYF
once,13,.,TRBV5-1,TRBJ2-3,TGCGCCAGCAGCTTGGGTTATGGAGATACGCAGTATTTT,CASSLGYGDTQYF
few,15,TRBD1,TRBV6-1,TRBJ2-5,TGTGCCAGCACGGCCGGGACAGGAGAATCGGAGACCCAGTACTTC,CASTAGTGESETQYF
.,17,.,TRBV5-1,TRBJ2-2,TGCGCCAGCAGCCCGGCCGGGATGGGCGGGAACACCGGGGAGCTGTTTTTT,CASSPAGMGGNTGELFF
.,15,TRBD1,TRBV7-2,TRBJ1-2,TGTGCCAGCAGCTTAGGGCCAGGGGGGGACTATGGCTACACCTTC,CASSLGPGGDYGYTF
once,12,TRBD2,TRBV18,TRBJ2-1,TGTGCCAGCTCACCGCCGGGAGGAATACCGTTCTTC,CASSPPGGIPFF
.,14,.,TRBV11-2,TRBJ1-4,TGTGCCAGCAGCTATCGGACCCTGGGGGAAAAACTGTTTTTT,CASSYRTLGEKLFF
.,15,.,TRBV13,TRBJ2-7,TGTGCCAGCAGCTTAGGTTTAGTCAGCTCCTACGAGCAGTACTTC,CASSLGLVSSYEQYF
.,15,.,TRBV18,TRBJ2-5,TGTGCCAGCTCACCGCGTCTGGCGGTCTTGGAGACCCAGTACTTC,CASSPRLAVLETQYF
.,11,.,TRBV20-1,TRBJ2-1,TGCAGTGCCATTACCGGGACTTCGCAGTTCTTC,CSAITGTSQFF
.,18,.,TRBV5-1,TRBJ2-1,TGCGCCAGCAGCCTGACACCCGGAACTTTGGGCTCCTACAATGAGCAGTTCTTC,CASSLTPGTLGSYNEQFF
.,13,TRBD1,TRBV19,TRBJ2-1,TGTGCCAGTAGTATTTACAGGGGCTATGAGCAGTTCTTC,CASSIYRGYEQFF
.,12,.,TRBV29-1,TRBJ2-7,TGCAGCGTTGCGTCGACAGGCTACGAGCAGTACTTC,CSVASTGYEQYF
.,10,.,TRBV12-1,TRBJ2-7,TGTGCCAGCTGCACAGAGGAGCAGTACTTC,CASCTEEQYF
.,14,TRBD1,TRBV5-6,TRBJ1-2,TGTGCCAGCAGAATGACCGGGACAGGGAACGGCTACACCTTC,CASRMTGTGNGYTF
.,15,.,TRBV4-2,TRBJ1-1,TGTGCCAGCAGCCCCCGGGAGGTGGAGAACACTGAAGCTTTCTTT,CASSPREVENTEAFF
.,11,.,TRBV28,TRBJ1-1,TGTGCAGTTCATAGGGTCGCTGAAGCTTTCTTT,CAVHRVAEAFF
few,16,TRBD1,TRBV19,TRBJ2-2,TGTGCCAGTACCCCCGCGACAGGGAGCTGGGGCGGGGAGCTGTTTTTT,CASTPATGSWGGELFF
once,15,.,TRBV5-8,TRBJ1-5,TGTGCCAGCAGCAGGGCTGACAGAACAAATCAGCCCCAGCATTTT,CASSRADRTNQPQHF
.,13,.,TRBV5-1,TRBJ1-4,TGCGCCAGCAGCCCCCGGGGAGATGAAAAACTGTTTTTT,CASSPRGDEKLFF
.,15,TRBD2,TRBV19,TRBJ2-1,TGTGCCAGTAGTATAAGTGCGGGAGCATACAATGAGCAGTTCTTC,CASSISAGAYNEQFF
.,11,TRBD2,TRBV27,TRBJ2-7,TGTGCCAGCCGGGGGGTGTACGAGCAGTACTTC,CASRGVYEQYF
few,16,TRBD1,TRBV6-1,TRBJ2-3,TGTGCCAGCAGTGAAGTCGTGGGACAGATTACAGATACGCAGTATTTT,CASSEVVGQITDTQYF
few,14,.,TRBV27,TRBJ2-7,TGTGCCAGCAGTCCGCAGGCAGACTCCTACGAGCAGTACTTC,CASSPQADSYEQYF
.,14,.,TRBV7-8,TRBJ2-7,TGTGCCAGCAGCTTAGTAGGGACATTCTACGAGCAGTACTTC,CASSLVGTFYEQYF